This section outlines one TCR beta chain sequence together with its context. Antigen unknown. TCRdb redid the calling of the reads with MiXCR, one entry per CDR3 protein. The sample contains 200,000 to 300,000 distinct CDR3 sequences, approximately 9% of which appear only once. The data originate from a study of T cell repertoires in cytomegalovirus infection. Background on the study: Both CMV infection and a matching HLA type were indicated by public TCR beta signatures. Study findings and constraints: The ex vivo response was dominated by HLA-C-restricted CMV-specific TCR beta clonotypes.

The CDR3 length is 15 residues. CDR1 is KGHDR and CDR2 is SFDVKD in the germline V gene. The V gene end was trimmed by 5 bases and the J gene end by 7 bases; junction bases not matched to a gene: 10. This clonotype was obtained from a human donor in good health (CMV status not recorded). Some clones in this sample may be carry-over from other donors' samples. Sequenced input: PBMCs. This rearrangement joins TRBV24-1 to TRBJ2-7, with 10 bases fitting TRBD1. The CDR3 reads CATSAPGQGRLEQYF. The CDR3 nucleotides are TGTGCCACCAGTGCCCCGGGACAGGGGCGTCTAGAGCAGTACTTC.